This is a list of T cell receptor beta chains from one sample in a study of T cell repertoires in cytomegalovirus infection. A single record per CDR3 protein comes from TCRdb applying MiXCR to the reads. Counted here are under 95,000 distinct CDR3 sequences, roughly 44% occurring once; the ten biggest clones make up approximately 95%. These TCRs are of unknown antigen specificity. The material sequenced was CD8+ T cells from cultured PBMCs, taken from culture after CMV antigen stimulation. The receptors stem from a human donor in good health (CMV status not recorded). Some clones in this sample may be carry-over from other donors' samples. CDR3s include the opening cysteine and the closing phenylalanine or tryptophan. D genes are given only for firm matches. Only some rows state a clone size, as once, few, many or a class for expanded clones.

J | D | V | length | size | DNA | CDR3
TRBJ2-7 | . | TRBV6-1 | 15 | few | TGTGCCAGCAGTGAGCCTTTGACGGTCGGGTACGAGCAGTACTTC | CASSEPLTVGYEQYF
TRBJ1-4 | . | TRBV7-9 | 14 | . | TGTGCCAGCAGCCCGACAGTGGATAATGAAAAACTGTTTTTT | CASSPTVDNEKLFF
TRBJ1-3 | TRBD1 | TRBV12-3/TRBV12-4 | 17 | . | TGTGCCAGCAGTCAGAGGACAGGGGGCGCGAGGGGAAACACCATATATTTT | CASSQRTGGARGNTIYF
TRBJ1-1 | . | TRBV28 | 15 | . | TGTGCCAGCAGCCTTTTGACTAACTTGAGAACTGAAGCTTTCTTT | CASSLLTNLRTEAFF
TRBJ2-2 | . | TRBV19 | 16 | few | TGTGCCAGTAGTTTCCTGACGCCAACGAACACCGGGGAGCTGTTTTTT | CASSFLTPTNTGELFF
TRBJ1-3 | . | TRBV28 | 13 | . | TGTGCCAGCAGTCGGGTGTCTGGAAACACCATATATTTT | CASSRVSGNTIYF
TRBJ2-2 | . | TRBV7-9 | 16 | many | TGTGCCAGCAGCCCCCCGGTCCAGGGAAACACCGGGGAGCTGTTTTTT | CASSPPVQGNTGELFF
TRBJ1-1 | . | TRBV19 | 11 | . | TGTGCCAGTCTAGGTAGGGCTGAAGCTTTCTTT | CASLGRAEAFF
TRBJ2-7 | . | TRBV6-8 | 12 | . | TGTGCCAGCACCATGAGCTCCTACGAGCAGTACTTC | CASTMSSYEQYF
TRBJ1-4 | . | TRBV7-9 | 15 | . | TGTGCCAGCAGCTCACCAGTTGCAACTAATGAAAAACTGTTTTTT | CASSSPVATNEKLFF
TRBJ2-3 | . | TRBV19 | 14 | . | TGTGCCAGTAGTATGATCCCAGATGCAGATACGCAGTATTTT | CASSMIPDADTQYF
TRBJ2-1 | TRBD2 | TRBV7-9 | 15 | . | TGTGCCAGCAGCTTGACTCAGCGGGGGGGCAATGAGCAGTTCTTC | CASSLTQRGGNEQFF
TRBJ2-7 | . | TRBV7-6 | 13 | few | TGTGCCAGCAGCTTCGGGGCAGGCTACGAGCAGTACTTC | CASSFGAGYEQYF
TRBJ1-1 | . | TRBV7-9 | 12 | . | TGTGCCAGCAACACCTACAGGGTTAAAGCTTTCTTT | CASNTYRVKAFF
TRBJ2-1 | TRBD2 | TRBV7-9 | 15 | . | TGTGCCAGCAGCTTAAAGGCGGGAGGGCCGGATGAGCAGTTCTTC | CASSLKAGGPDEQFF
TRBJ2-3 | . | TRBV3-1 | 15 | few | TGTGCCAGCAGCCGGTCAGCGGGTAGCACAGATACGCAGTATTTT | CASSRSAGSTDTQYF
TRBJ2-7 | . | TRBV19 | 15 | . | TGTGCCAGTAGTCCTAGAAGGACAGCCTCCTACGAGCAGTACTTC | CASSPRRTASYEQYF
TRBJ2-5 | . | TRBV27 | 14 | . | TGTGCCAGCAGTTTAGCGTGGCGGCAAGAGACCCAGTACTTC | CASSLAWRQETQYF
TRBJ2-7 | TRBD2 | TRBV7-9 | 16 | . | TGTGCCAGCAGCTTACTAGCGGGAGGGCCTGGTTACGAGCAGTACTTC | CASSLLAGGPGYEQYF
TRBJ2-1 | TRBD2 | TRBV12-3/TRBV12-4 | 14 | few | TGTGCCAGCAGTACTAGCGGGGGGACGAATGAGCAGTTCTTC | CASSTSGGTNEQFF
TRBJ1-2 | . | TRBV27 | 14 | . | TGTGCCAGCAGTTTGACCGGGGCTAACTATGGCTACACCTTC | CASSLTGANYGYTF
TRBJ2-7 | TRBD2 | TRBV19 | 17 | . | TGTGCCAGTAGCGCAAATCGACTAGCGGGGGGAACCTACGAGCAGTACTTC | CASSANRLAGGTYEQYF
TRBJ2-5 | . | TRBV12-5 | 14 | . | TGTGCTAGTGGTTTGGTCTCTGGGGGAAGGACCCAGTACTTC | CASGLVSGGRTQYF
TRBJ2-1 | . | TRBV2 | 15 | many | TGTGCCAGCAGGAAACCGGGACCACCCACCAATGAGCAGTTCTTC | CASRKPGPPTNEQFF
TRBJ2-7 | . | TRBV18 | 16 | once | TGTGCCAGCTCACCAAGGGTGTGGCGGCAGGGGCGCGAGCAGTACTTC | CASSPRVWRQGREQYF
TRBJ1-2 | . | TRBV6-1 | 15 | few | TGTGCCAGCAGTGAAGCATGGAGGGCGGTTGATGGCTACACCTTC | CASSEAWRAVDGYTF
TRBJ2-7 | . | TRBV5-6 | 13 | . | TGTGCCAGCAGCCCTGGGACCCACTACGAGCAGTACTTC | CASSPGTHYEQYF
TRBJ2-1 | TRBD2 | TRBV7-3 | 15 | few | TGTGCCAGCAGCTTCACCGGACTAGCGGTCAATGAGCAGTTCTTC | CASSFTGLAVNEQFF
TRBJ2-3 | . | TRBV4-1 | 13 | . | TGCGCCAGCAGCCAAGATGCGGCAGATACGCAGTATTTT | CASSQDAADTQYF
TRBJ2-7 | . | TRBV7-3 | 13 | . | TGTGCCAGCAGCACCCACACCGGTGACGGGCAGTACTTC | CASSTHTGDGQYF
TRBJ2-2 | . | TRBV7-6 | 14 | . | TGTGCCAGCAGCTTAGATTGGAACACCGGGGAGCTGTTTTTT | CASSLDWNTGELFF
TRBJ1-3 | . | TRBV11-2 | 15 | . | TGTGCCAGCAGCACGGGACGCTTCTCTGGAAACACCATATATTTT | CASSTGRFSGNTIYF
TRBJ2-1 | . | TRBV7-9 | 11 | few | TGTGCCAGCAGCTTTAACTATGAGCAGTTCTTC | CASSFNYEQFF
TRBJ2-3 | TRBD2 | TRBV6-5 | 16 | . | TGTGCCAGCAGGCGAAGCCTAGCGGGAGTGACAGATACGCAGTATTTT | CASRRSLAGVTDTQYF
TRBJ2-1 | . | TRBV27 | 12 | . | TGTGCCACCCGTGGGGGCCCCCAGGAGCAGTTCTTC | CATRGGPQEQFF